These T cell receptor beta chains were read from a single sample in a study of shared clonotypes between healthy human individuals. Only in-frame clones appear in the TCRdb table, and some are missing; sequencing was by immunoSEQ multiplex PCR. The data show hundreds of thousands of clones, with about 95% seen just once and 0.05% to 0.07% held by the top ten. Input material: naive CD4+ T cells sorted from blood. Every receptor here comes from a woman in her thirties in good health. Both conserved end residues are part of each CDR3. The D gene is left open where the match is weak. Rows may omit the clone size; those that give it use once, few, many or a size class.

CDR3nt: TGTGCCAGCAGCGTAGGTGAGGGGCATTCACCCCTCCACTTT; CDR3aa: CASSVGEGHSPLHF; abundance: .; v_gene: TRBV9; len: 14; j_gene: TRBJ1-6; d_gene: .
CDR3nt: TGTGCCTGGAGTGTATCTCCCCGGGTCAAGGGGTATAATTCACCCCTCCACTTT; CDR3aa: CAWSVSPRVKGYNSPLHF; abundance: .; v_gene: TRBV30; len: 18; j_gene: TRBJ1-6; d_gene: .
CDR3nt: TGTGCCAGCAGTCAAAGGACAGGCCGACCTGGGGCCAACGTCCTGACTTTC; CDR3aa: CASSQRTGRPGANVLTF; abundance: .; v_gene: TRBV28; len: 17; j_gene: TRBJ2-6; d_gene: TRBD1
CDR3nt: TGTGCCATCAGTGAGAGGGGGGGCGAGCAGTACTTC; CDR3aa: CAISERGGEQYF; abundance: .; v_gene: TRBV10-3; len: 12; j_gene: TRBJ2-7; d_gene: .
CDR3nt: TGTGCCAGCACCCCCCGCACGCCCTGGGGCTACACCTTC; CDR3aa: CASTPRTPWGYTF; abundance: .; v_gene: TRBV28; len: 13; j_gene: TRBJ1-2; d_gene: .
CDR3nt: TGTGCCAGCAGTTTAGGGGACCGACCCCAGCCCCAGCATTTT; CDR3aa: CASSLGDRPQPQHF; abundance: .; v_gene: TRBV28; len: 14; j_gene: TRBJ1-5; d_gene: .
CDR3nt: TGTGCCAGTAGTTCGGGACTCCCGAGGTCCGTATCTTACGAGCAGTACTTC; CDR3aa: CASSSGLPRSVSYEQYF; abundance: .; v_gene: TRBV19; len: 17; j_gene: TRBJ2-7; d_gene: .
CDR3nt: TGCGCCAGCAGCAGGGGAGGTTTCTCTAGCACAGATACGCAGTATTTT; CDR3aa: CASSRGGFSSTDTQYF; abundance: .; v_gene: TRBV5-1; len: 16; j_gene: TRBJ2-3; d_gene: .
CDR3nt: TGTGCCATCAGTGGGGCGGGAGGGCCGGATACGCAGTATTTT; CDR3aa: CAISGAGGPDTQYF; abundance: .; v_gene: TRBV10-3; len: 14; j_gene: TRBJ2-3; d_gene: TRBD2
CDR3nt: TGCGCCAGCCGTCCCGGGAGCAATGAGCAGTTCTTC; CDR3aa: CASRPGSNEQFF; abundance: .; v_gene: TRBV5-1; len: 12; j_gene: TRBJ2-1; d_gene: .
CDR3nt: TGCGCCAGCAACCGACATGGGGGCGGGAGGACTCCCGGTGAGCAGTTCTTC; CDR3aa: CASNRHGGGRTPGEQFF; abundance: .; v_gene: TRBV5-1; len: 17; j_gene: TRBJ2-1; d_gene: TRBD2
CDR3nt: TGTGCCAGCAGCGGACAGTTACAAGAGACCCAGTACTTC; CDR3aa: CASSGQLQETQYF; abundance: .; v_gene: TRBV11-2; len: 13; j_gene: TRBJ2-5; d_gene: .
CDR3nt: TGTGCCAGCAGTGAATCCGGGTCGGGACTAGCGGACAATGAGCAGTTCTTC; CDR3aa: CASSESGSGLADNEQFF; abundance: once; v_gene: TRBV25-1; len: 17; j_gene: TRBJ2-1; d_gene: TRBD2
CDR3nt: TGCAGCGTTGGCGGGACAGGGGTGATTTCGAGCACTGAAGCTTTCTTT; CDR3aa: CSVGGTGVISSTEAFF; abundance: .; v_gene: TRBV29-1; len: 16; j_gene: TRBJ1-1; d_gene: TRBD1
CDR3nt: TGCGCCAGCAGCCAAGTTTGGGACACTGAAGCTTTCTTT; CDR3aa: CASSQVWDTEAFF; abundance: .; v_gene: TRBV4-1; len: 13; j_gene: TRBJ1-1; d_gene: .
CDR3nt: TGCGCCAGCAGTCGCAGGACTAGCGGGAGGGAGTTCTTC; CDR3aa: CASSRRTSGREFF; abundance: .; v_gene: TRBV23-1; len: 13; j_gene: TRBJ2-1; d_gene: TRBD2
CDR3nt: TGTGCCACTCATCCTGCTAGCAAGAGCTACGAGCAGTACTTC; CDR3aa: CATHPASKSYEQYF; abundance: .; v_gene: TRBV28; len: 14; j_gene: TRBJ2-7; d_gene: .
CDR3nt: TGTGCCAGCAGCTTAGAGGGGGCAGGTGGAAACACCATATATTTT; CDR3aa: CASSLEGAGGNTIYF; abundance: .; v_gene: TRBV7-9; len: 15; j_gene: TRBJ1-3; d_gene: TRBD1
CDR3nt: TGTGCCAGCAGGGAGAGTATGAACACTGAAGCTTTCTTT; CDR3aa: CASRESMNTEAFF; abundance: .; v_gene: TRBV6-5; len: 13; j_gene: TRBJ1-1; d_gene: .
CDR3nt: TGCAGCGTTAAAGAGCGACTAGCGGCGAACACCGGGGAGCTGTTTTTT; CDR3aa: CSVKERLAANTGELFF; abundance: .; v_gene: TRBV29-1; len: 16; j_gene: TRBJ2-2; d_gene: TRBD2
CDR3nt: TGTGCCACCAGCAGAGAGCAAGGCCCCCTCGGCACTGAAGCTTTCTTT; CDR3aa: CATSREQGPLGTEAFF; abundance: .; v_gene: TRBV15; len: 16; j_gene: TRBJ1-1; d_gene: .
CDR3nt: TGTGCCAGCAGCGTAGATCCGGGTGGCGGGGGCACTGAAGCTTTCTTT; CDR3aa: CASSVDPGGGGTEAFF; abundance: .; v_gene: TRBV9; len: 16; j_gene: TRBJ1-1; d_gene: .
CDR3nt: TGTGCCAGCAGTTACTCGGATGGGCGGGGGCAAGAGACCCAGTACTTC; CDR3aa: CASSYSDGRGQETQYF; abundance: .; v_gene: TRBV6-5; len: 16; j_gene: TRBJ2-5; d_gene: TRBD2
CDR3nt: TGTGCCAGCAGCTTAGCGGGAACCTACGAGCAGTACTTC; CDR3aa: CASSLAGTYEQYF; abundance: .; v_gene: TRBV27; len: 13; j_gene: TRBJ2-7; d_gene: TRBD2
CDR3nt: TGTGCCAGCAGTGAAGCGAGGCAGGGGAGGGATACGCAGTATTTT; CDR3aa: CASSEARQGRDTQYF; abundance: .; v_gene: TRBV2; len: 15; j_gene: TRBJ2-3; d_gene: .
CDR3nt: TGTGCCAGCAGCCGGACAGGCCCGACTGAGCAGTTCTTC; CDR3aa: CASSRTGPTEQFF; abundance: .; v_gene: TRBV6-6; len: 13; j_gene: TRBJ2-1; d_gene: TRBD1
CDR3nt: TGTGCCAGTGGAACAGGCGGCCCTTGGTACGAGCAGTACTTC; CDR3aa: CASGTGGPWYEQYF; abundance: .; v_gene: TRBV28; len: 14; j_gene: TRBJ2-7; d_gene: .
CDR3nt: TGTGCCAGCAGTTTACAGGGGACCTATCAGCCCCAGCATTTT; CDR3aa: CASSLQGTYQPQHF; abundance: .; v_gene: TRBV27; len: 14; j_gene: TRBJ1-5; d_gene: .
CDR3nt: TGTGCCAGCAGTGAATTTACAGGGGGCGGTTCGAACACTGAAGCTTTCTTT; CDR3aa: CASSEFTGGGSNTEAFF; abundance: .; v_gene: TRBV25-1; len: 17; j_gene: TRBJ1-1; d_gene: TRBD1
CDR3nt: TGTGCCAGCAGCTTCGGGACAGGGGACGGAGATACGCAGTATTTT; CDR3aa: CASSFGTGDGDTQYF; abundance: .; v_gene: TRBV5-4; len: 15; j_gene: TRBJ2-3; d_gene: TRBD1
CDR3nt: TGTGCCAGCAGCTTATGGGGCGGGAGGGCCACAGATACGCAGTATTTT; CDR3aa: CASSLWGGRATDTQYF; abundance: .; v_gene: TRBV7-2; len: 16; j_gene: TRBJ2-3; d_gene: TRBD2
CDR3nt: TGTGCCAGTCGCTCCCGGACAGGGGCGGATGACACTGAAGCTTTCTTT; CDR3aa: CASRSRTGADDTEAFF; abundance: .; v_gene: TRBV19; len: 16; j_gene: TRBJ1-1; d_gene: TRBD1